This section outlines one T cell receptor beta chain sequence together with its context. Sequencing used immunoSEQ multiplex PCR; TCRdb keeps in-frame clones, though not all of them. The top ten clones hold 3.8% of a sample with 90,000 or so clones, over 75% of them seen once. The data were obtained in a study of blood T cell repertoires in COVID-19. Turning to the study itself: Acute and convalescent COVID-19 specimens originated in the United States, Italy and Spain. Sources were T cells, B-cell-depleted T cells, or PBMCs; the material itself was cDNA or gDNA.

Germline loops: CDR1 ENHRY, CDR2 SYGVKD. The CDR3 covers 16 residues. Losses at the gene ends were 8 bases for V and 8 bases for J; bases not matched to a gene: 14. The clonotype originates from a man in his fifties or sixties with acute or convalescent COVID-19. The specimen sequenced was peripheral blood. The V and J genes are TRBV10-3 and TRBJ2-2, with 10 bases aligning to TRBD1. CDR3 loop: CAIRTDRGNLYGELFF. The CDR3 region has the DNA TGTGCCATCCGGACGGACAGGGGGAATTTGTATGGGGAGCTGTTTTTT.